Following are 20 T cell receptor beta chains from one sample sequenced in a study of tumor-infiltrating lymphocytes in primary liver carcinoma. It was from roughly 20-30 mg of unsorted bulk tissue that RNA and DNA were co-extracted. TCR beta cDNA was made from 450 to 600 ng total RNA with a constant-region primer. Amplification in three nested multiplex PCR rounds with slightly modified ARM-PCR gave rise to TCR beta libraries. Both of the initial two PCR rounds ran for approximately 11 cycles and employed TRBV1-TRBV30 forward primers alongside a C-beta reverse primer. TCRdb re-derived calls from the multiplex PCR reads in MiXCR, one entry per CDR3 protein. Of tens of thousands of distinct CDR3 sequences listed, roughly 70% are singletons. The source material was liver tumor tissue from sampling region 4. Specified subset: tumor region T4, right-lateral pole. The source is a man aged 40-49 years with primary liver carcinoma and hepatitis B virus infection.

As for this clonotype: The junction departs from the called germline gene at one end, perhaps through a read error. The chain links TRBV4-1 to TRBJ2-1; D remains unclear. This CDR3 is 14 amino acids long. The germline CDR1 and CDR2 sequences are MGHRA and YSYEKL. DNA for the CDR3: TGCGCCAGCGGCCAAGAGGTCAATTGCAATGAGCAATTCTTC. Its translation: CASGQEVNCNEQFF.

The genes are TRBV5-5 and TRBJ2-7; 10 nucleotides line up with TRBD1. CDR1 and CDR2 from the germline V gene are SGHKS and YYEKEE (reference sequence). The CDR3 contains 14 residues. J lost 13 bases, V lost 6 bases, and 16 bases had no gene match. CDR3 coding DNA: TGTGCCAGCAACTTCGGGGACAGGGGTTACGGGTATTACTTC. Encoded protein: CASNFGDRGYGYYF.

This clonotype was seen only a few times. The CDR3 region is CASRDRVSYNEQFF. As DNA, the CDR3 is TGTGCCAGTCGGGACAGGGTCTCCTACAATGAGCAGTTCTTC. The chain links TRBV6-1 to TRBJ2-1; TRBD1 agrees at 9 bases. The CDR3 is made up of 14 amino acids. V shed 9 bases, J shed 0 bases, and the junction held 3 bases outside the gene matches. The germline gives CDR1 MNHNS, CDR2 SASEGT.

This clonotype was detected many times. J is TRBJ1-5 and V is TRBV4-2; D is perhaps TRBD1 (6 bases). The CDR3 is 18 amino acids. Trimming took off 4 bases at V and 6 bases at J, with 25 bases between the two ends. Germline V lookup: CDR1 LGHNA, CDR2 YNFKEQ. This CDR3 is CASSPHLRGGTGPQPQHF. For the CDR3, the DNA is TGTGCCAGCAGCCCCCACCTACGAGGAGGCACAGGGCCTCAGCCCCAGCATTTT.

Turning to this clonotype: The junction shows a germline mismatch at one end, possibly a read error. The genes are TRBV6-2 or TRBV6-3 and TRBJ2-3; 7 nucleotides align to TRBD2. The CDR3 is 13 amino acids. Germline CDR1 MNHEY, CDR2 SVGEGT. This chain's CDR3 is CVSSSVLANTQYF. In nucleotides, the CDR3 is TGTGTCAGCAGTTCGGTACTAGCGAATACGCAGTATTTT.

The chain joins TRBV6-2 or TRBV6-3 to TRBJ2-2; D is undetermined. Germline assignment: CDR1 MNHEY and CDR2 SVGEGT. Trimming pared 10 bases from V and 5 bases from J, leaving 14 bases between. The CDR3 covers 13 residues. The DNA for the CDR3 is TGTGCCAACGCCTTACAGATGACCGGGGAGCTGTTTTTT. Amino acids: CANALQMTGELFF.

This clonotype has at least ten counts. The CDR3 loop is CASSTPWLWGTEAFF. In nucleotides, the CDR3 is TGTGCCAGCAGTACCCCCTGGCTGTGGGGCACTGAAGCTTTCTTT. The chain uses TRBV6-2 or TRBV6-3 and TRBJ1-1; no firm D call. Trimming removed 5 bases at V and 4 bases at J, with 17 bases between. CDR1 MNHEY and CDR2 SVGEGT come from the germline V gene. The CDR3 has 15 residues.

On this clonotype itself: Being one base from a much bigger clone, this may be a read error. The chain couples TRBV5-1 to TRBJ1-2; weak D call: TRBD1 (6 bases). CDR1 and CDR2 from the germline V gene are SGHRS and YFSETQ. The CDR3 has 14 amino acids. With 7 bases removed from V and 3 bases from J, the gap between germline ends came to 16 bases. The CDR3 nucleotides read TGCGCCAGCGGCCTGAGGGGGAGCGACTATGGCTACACCTTC. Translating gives CASGLRGSDYGYTF.

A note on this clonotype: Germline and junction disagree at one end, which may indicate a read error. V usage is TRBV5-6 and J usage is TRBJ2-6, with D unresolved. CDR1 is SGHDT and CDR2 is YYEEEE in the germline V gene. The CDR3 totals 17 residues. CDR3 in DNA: TGTGCCAACAGCTTGAATTTACACCCCGCTGGGGCCAACGTCCTGACTTTC. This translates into CANSLNLHPAGANVLTF.

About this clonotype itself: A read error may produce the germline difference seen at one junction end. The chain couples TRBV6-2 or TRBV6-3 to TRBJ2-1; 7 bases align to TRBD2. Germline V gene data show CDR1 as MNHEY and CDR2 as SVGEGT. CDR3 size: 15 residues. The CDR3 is CASSPSSGAYNGQFF. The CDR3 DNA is TGTGCCAGCAGCCCCTCTAGCGGAGCCTACAATGGGCAGTTCTTC.

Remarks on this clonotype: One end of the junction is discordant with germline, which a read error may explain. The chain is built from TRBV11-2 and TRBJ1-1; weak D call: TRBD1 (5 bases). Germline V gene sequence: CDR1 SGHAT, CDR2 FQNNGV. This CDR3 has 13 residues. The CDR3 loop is CASGLGVNIEAFF. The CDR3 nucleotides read TGTGCCAGCGGCTTGGGGGTTAACATTGAAGCTTTCTTT.

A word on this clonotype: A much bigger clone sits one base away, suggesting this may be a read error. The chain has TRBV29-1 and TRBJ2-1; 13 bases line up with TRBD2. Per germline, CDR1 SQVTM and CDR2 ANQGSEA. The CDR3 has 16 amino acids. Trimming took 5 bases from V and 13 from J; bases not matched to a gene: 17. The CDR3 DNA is TGCAGCGTTAGGACTAGCGGGAGAGGATTTTTGAGTGACCAGTTCTTC. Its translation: CSVRTSGRGFLSDQFF.

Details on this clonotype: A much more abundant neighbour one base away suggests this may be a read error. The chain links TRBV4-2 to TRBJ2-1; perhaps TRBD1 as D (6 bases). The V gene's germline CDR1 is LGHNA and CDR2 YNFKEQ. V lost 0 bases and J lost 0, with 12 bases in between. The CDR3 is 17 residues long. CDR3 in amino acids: CASSQEVVGASYNEQFF. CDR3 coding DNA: TGTGCCAGCAGCCAAGAGGTAGTGGGGGCCTCCTACAATGAGCAGTTCTTC.

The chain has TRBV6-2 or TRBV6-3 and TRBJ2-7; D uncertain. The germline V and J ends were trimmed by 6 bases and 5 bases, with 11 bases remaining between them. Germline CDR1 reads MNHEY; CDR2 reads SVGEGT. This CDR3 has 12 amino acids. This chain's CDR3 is CASRERGHEQYF. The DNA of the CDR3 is TGTGCCAGCAGAGAACGAGGTCACGAGCAGTACTTC.

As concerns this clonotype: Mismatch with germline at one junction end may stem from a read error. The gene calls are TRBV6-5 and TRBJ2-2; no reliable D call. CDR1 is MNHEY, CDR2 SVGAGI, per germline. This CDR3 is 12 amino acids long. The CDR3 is CTSSSGLGELFF. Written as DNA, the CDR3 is TGTACCAGTAGTTCAGGCCTCGGGGAGCTGTTTTTT.

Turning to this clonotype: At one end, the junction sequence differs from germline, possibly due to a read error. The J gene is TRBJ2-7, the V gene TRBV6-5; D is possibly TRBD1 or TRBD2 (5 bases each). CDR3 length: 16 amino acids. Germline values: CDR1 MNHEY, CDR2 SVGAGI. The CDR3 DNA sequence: TGTGTCAGCAGGAAGAGGGCTTCAGGGTTTTCCTACGGGCAGTACTTC. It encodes CVSRKRASGFSYGQYF.

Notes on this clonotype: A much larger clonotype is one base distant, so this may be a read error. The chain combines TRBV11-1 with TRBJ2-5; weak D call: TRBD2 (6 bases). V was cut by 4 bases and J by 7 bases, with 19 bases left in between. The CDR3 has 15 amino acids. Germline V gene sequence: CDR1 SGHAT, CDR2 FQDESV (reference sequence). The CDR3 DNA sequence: TGTGCCAGCAGCTCCCCGGTACTAGCCGGGGTGACCCAGTACTTC. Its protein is CASSSPVLAGVTQYF.

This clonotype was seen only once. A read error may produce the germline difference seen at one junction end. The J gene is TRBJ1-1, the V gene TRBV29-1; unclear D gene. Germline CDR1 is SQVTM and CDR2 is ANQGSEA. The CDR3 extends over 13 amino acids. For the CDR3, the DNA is TGCAGCGCTGTGAAGGTCTTGAACACTCAAGCTTTCTTT. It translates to CSAVKVLNTQAFF.

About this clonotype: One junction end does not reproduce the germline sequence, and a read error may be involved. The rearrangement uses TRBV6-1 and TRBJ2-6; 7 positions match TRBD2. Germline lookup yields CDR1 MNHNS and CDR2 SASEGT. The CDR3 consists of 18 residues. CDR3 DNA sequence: TGTGCCAGCAGTGGACGGGGGACGACTAGCTCTGTGGCCAACGTCCTGACTTTC. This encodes CASSGRGTTSSVANVLTF.

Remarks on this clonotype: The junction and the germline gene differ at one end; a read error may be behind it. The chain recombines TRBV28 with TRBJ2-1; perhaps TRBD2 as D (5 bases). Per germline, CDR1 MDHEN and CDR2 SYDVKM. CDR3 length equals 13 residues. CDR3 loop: CASSLWEVHEHFF. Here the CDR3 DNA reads TGTGCCAGCAGTTTATGGGAGGTACATGAGCACTTCTTC.